The next 3 T cell receptor beta chains were all read from a single sample in a study of blood T cells in healthy people across ages. Next came a second PCR, run for about 7 to 12 cycles, which used a sample-barcoded 5' primer along with a J-beta primer mix. Via MiXCR, TCRdb re-called the 5' RACE reads, giving one row per CDR3 protein. Of hundreds of thousands of distinct CDR3 sequences in the sample, 25% are singletons; the top ten hold 9.4%. These data also featured in a second study, about T cells of mothers and their children.

The sequenced sample consisted of blood. These TCRs come from a boy aged 5-17 years in good health.

This rearrangement joins TRBV12-5 to TRBJ2-3; 9 nucleotides agree with TRBD2. The CDR3 loop spans 17 amino acids. Germline CDR1 and CDR2: LGHNT and FRNRAP. V shed 6 bases and J 5 bases; nucleotides not matched to a gene: 15. The CDR3 is CASGFSIAGAQGDTQYF. As DNA, the CDR3 is TGTGCTAGTGGCTTCTCGATAGCGGGGGCGCAGGGAGATACGCAGTATTTT.

V and J are TRBV6-5 and TRBJ2-5; 8 bases align to TRBD2. The better agreement between TRBJ2-7 and the DNA end casts doubt on the J call. The CDR3 covers 14 residues. Germline V CDR1 and CDR2: MNHEY, SVGAGI. This chain's CDR3 is CASSRSSGSYEQYF. The CDR3 DNA is TGTGCCAGCAGCCGCTCTAGCGGGTCCTACGAGCAGTACTTC.

This chain links TRBV29-1 with TRBJ2-7; no clear D. The CDR3 has 13 amino acids. Trimming pared 4 bases from V and 0 bases from J, leaving 10 bases between. The germline CDR1 and CDR2 sequences are SQVTM and ANQGSEA. CDR3 in amino acids: CSVAGRFSYEQYF. Here the CDR3 DNA reads TGCAGCGTTGCAGGACGGTTCTCCTACGAGCAGTACTTC.